These T cell receptor beta chains were read from a single sample in a study of cytomegalovirus exposure and HLA in healthy donors. Only in-frame clones appear in the TCRdb table, and some are missing; sequencing was by immunoSEQ multiplex PCR. The sample contains some 160,000 clones, about four fifths of which appear only once. Sequencing was performed on PBMCs. These receptors came from a male donor in good health and CMV-seropositive. Each CDR3 is given with its conserved first and last residue. Each record gives: D gene, CDR3 length, J gene, clone size, V gene, CDR3 protein, CDR3 DNA. The D gene is left open where the match is weak. Part of the rows lack a size; the others show once, few, many or a class for expanded clones.

D: TRBD1; length: 15; J: TRBJ2-2; size: NA; V: TRBV11-2; CDR3: CASSQSDRIFGELFF; DNA: TGTGCCAGCAGCCAATCGGACAGGATTTTCGGGGAGCTGTTTTTT
D: TRBD1; length: 14; J: TRBJ1-2; size: NA; V: TRBV28; CDR3: CASRQGALDYGYTF; DNA: TGTGCCAGCAGACAGGGGGCGCTGGACTATGGCTACACCTTC
D: NA; length: 15; J: TRBJ1-5; size: NA; V: TRBV7-4; CDR3: CASTLSAFSNQPQHF; DNA: TGTGCCAGCACATTGTCCGCGTTCAGCAATCAGCCCCAGCATTTT
D: TRBD2; length: 15; J: TRBJ2-1; size: few; V: TRBV7-9; CDR3: CASSQRLAAYNEQFF; DNA: TGTGCCAGCAGCCAGAGACTAGCGGCATACAATGAGCAGTTCTTC
D: TRBD1; length: 16; J: TRBJ1-2; size: NA; V: TRBV7-4; CDR3: CASSRDRGWLILGYTF; DNA: TGTGCCAGCAGCCGGGACAGGGGATGGCTCATTCTGGGCTACACCTTC
D: NA; length: 13; J: TRBJ2-7; size: NA; V: TRBV7-9; CDR3: CASNADRGYEQYF; DNA: TGTGCCAGCAACGCTGACAGAGGCTACGAGCAGTACTTC
D: NA; length: 14; J: TRBJ1-1; size: NA; V: TRBV5-8; CDR3: CASSLGGRVTEAFF; DNA: TGTGCCAGCAGCTTGGGGGGCAGGGTGACTGAAGCTTTCTTT
D: NA; length: 12; J: TRBJ2-3; size: NA; V: TRBV11-2; CDR3: CASSSSTDTQYF; DNA: TGTGCCAGCAGCTCTTCCACAGATACGCAGTATTTT
D: NA; length: 15; J: TRBJ1-1; size: NA; V: TRBV23-1; CDR3: CASSPGPGQNTEAFF; DNA: TGCGCCAGCAGTCCCGGCCCCGGACAGAACACTGAAGCTTTCTTT
D: TRBD2; length: 16; J: TRBJ2-3; size: few; V: TRBV9; CDR3: CASSVLAGGGTDTQYF; DNA: TGTGCCAGCAGCGTCCTAGCGGGAGGGGGCACAGATACGCAGTATTTT
D: TRBD2; length: 14; J: TRBJ2-1; size: once; V: TRBV10-3; CDR3: CAISGSGSFNEQFF; DNA: TGTGCCATCAGTGGTAGCGGGAGTTTTAATGAGCAGTTCTTC
D: NA; length: 15; J: TRBJ2-1; size: NA; V: TRBV2; CDR3: CASSVEGTMFNEQFF; DNA: TGTGCCAGCAGTGTGGAGGGTACCATGTTCAATGAGCAGTTCTTC
D: TRBD1; length: 17; J: TRBJ2-3; size: NA; V: TRBV5-4; CDR3: CASSLGLPGQEADTQYF; DNA: TGTGCCAGCAGCTTGGGGCTACCGGGACAGGAGGCAGATACGCAGTATTTT
D: TRBD2; length: 18; J: TRBJ2-7; size: NA; V: TRBV5-1; CDR3: CASSSFGTSGRNTYEQYF; DNA: TGCGCCAGCAGCTCGTTCGGGACTAGCGGGAGGAATACCTACGAGCAGTACTTC
D: NA; length: 13; J: TRBJ1-1; size: NA; V: TRBV29-1; CDR3: CSCRTAGNTEAFF; DNA: TGCAGCTGCCGGACGGCGGGGAACACTGAAGCTTTCTTT
D: NA; length: 15; J: TRBJ1-5; size: NA; V: TRBV6-6; CDR3: CASSFAADSNQPQHF; DNA: TGTGCCAGCAGTTTTGCGGCTGATAGCAATCAGCCCCAGCATTTT
D: NA; length: 14; J: TRBJ1-3; size: NA; V: TRBV6-5; CDR3: CASSWQGGGNTIYF; DNA: TGTGCCAGCAGTTGGCAGGGTGGCGGAAACACCATATATTTT
D: TRBD2; length: 16; J: TRBJ2-3; size: NA; V: TRBV6-5; CDR3: CASSFREGGVTDTQYF; DNA: TGTGCCAGCAGTTTTCGGGAGGGGGGGGTCACAGATACGCAGTATTTT
D: NA; length: 15; J: TRBJ1-4; size: NA; V: TRBV30; CDR3: CATQLGRLSSEKLFF; DNA: TGTGCCACTCAGTTGGGGCGTCTAAGTAGTGAAAAACTGTTTTTT
D: TRBD1; length: 15; J: TRBJ2-2; size: few; V: TRBV7-9; CDR3: CASSRDRERVGELFF; DNA: TGTGCCAGCAGCCGGGACAGGGAACGGGTCGGGGAGCTGTTTTTT
D: TRBD1; length: 14; J: TRBJ1-5; size: NA; V: TRBV27; CDR3: CASSATGSDQPQHF; DNA: TGTGCCAGCAGCGCGACAGGGTCAGATCAGCCCCAGCATTTT
D: NA; length: 17; J: TRBJ1-1; size: few; V: TRBV4-1; CDR3: CASRHPHGQGLNTEAFF; DNA: TGCGCCAGCAGGCATCCCCACGGGCAGGGTTTGAACACTGAAGCTTTCTTT
D: TRBD1; length: 14; J: TRBJ2-7; size: once; V: TRBV5-1; CDR3: CASSPGQGYYEQYF; DNA: TGCGCCAGCAGCCCGGGACAGGGGTACTACGAGCAGTACTTC
D: TRBD2; length: 16; J: TRBJ2-3; size: NA; V: TRBV27; CDR3: CASRFGTSGSTTLSHF; DNA: TGTGCCAGCCGTTTCGGGACTAGCGGTTCCACCACCTTGTCACATTTT
D: NA; length: 15; J: TRBJ1-5; size: NA; V: TRBV7-2; CDR3: CASSPRRGSNQPQHF; DNA: TGTGCCAGCAGCCCCCGTAGGGGGAGCAATCAGCCCCAGCATTTT
D: TRBD1; length: 12; J: TRBJ2-1; size: NA; V: TRBV11-2; CDR3: CASSRDRSLGFF; DNA: TGTGCCAGCAGCCGGGACAGGAGCCTTGGGTTCTTC
D: NA; length: 15; J: TRBJ2-1; size: NA; V: TRBV6-5; CDR3: CASSPSRSRLVEQFF; DNA: TGTGCCAGCAGCCCCTCCCGGTCCCGCTTGGTGGAGCAGTTCTTC
D: TRBD2; length: 15; J: TRBJ2-7; size: NA; V: TRBV19; CDR3: CASSIGTSGNYEQYF; DNA: TGTGCCAGTAGTATAGGGACTAGCGGAAACTACGAGCAGTACTTC
D: NA; length: 13; J: TRBJ1-5; size: once; V: TRBV7-2; CDR3: CASSVRGDQPQHF; DNA: TGTGCCAGCAGCGTTCGCGGGGATCAGCCCCAGCATTTT
D: TRBD2; length: 16; J: TRBJ2-1; size: NA; V: TRBV5-4; CDR3: CASSSRTSGLYNEQFF; DNA: TGTGCCAGCAGCTCCCGGACTAGCGGACTCTACAATGAGCAGTTCTTC
D: TRBD2; length: 19; J: TRBJ2-3; size: NA; V: TRBV10-3; CDR3: CAISESGLAGALTTDTQYF; DNA: TGTGCCATCAGTGAATCGGGACTAGCGGGAGCCTTAACCACAGATACGCAGTATTTT
D: NA; length: 15; J: TRBJ1-1; size: few; V: TRBV4-3; CDR3: CASSQEYREGAEAFF; DNA: TGCGCCAGCAGCCAAGAATATAGGGAGGGAGCTGAAGCTTTCTTT
D: NA; length: 15; J: TRBJ2-3; size: NA; V: TRBV15; CDR3: CATSRERGFSDTQYF; DNA: TGTGCCACCAGCAGAGAAAGGGGTTTTTCAGATACGCAGTATTTT
D: NA; length: 14; J: TRBJ1-2; size: NA; V: TRBV6-6; CDR3: CATWEGPRDYGYTF; DNA: TGTGCCACCTGGGAGGGCCCCCGCGACTATGGCTACACCTTC
D: TRBD1; length: 16; J: TRBJ1-1; size: NA; V: TRBV27; CDR3: CASSIRTGNANTEAFF; DNA: TGTGCCAGCAGTATACGGACAGGGAATGCGAACACTGAAGCTTTCTTT
D: TRBD1; length: 14; J: TRBJ1-2; size: NA; V: TRBV6-1; CDR3: CASSPGQGNFGYTF; DNA: TGTGCCAGCAGTCCGGGACAGGGGAATTTTGGCTACACCTTC
D: NA; length: 13; J: TRBJ2-7; size: NA; V: TRBV10-3; CDR3: CAITATGLHEQYF; DNA: TGTGCCATCACCGCCACAGGGTTGCACGAGCAGTACTTC
D: NA; length: 13; J: TRBJ1-1; size: NA; V: TRBV28; CDR3: CASQAGVNTGAFF; DNA: TGTGCCAGCCAGGCGGGGGTAAATACGGGAGCTTTCTTT
D: TRBD2; length: 18; J: TRBJ2-6; size: once; V: TRBV27; CDR3: CASSTGRDLSSGANVLTF; DNA: TGTGCCAGCAGCACCGGGAGGGACCTCTCCTCTGGGGCCAACGTCCTGACTTTC
D: TRBD1; length: 15; J: TRBJ2-3; size: NA; V: TRBV19; CDR3: CASSGRTGGPDTQYF; DNA: TGTGCCAGTAGCGGCCGGACAGGGGGCCCGGATACGCAGTATTTT
D: TRBD1; length: 14; J: TRBJ1-1; size: NA; V: TRBV9; CDR3: CASSWGQGNTEAFF; DNA: TGTGCCAGCAGCTGGGGACAGGGGAACACTGAAGCTTTCTTT
D: TRBD1; length: 15; J: TRBJ2-2; size: many; V: TRBV6-5; CDR3: CASSQTGENTGELFF; DNA: TGTGCCAGCAGTCAGACAGGGGAAAACACCGGGGAGCTGTTTTTT
D: NA; length: 14; J: TRBJ1-5; size: NA; V: TRBV5-1; CDR3: CASSSGVSNQPQHF; DNA: TGCGCCAGCAGCTCAGGGGTATCAAATCAGCCCCAGCATTTT
D: NA; length: 13; J: TRBJ2-7; size: NA; V: TRBV13; CDR3: CASSLTGGAEQYF; DNA: TGTGCCAGCAGCTTAACAGGGGGGGCCGAGCAGTACTTC
D: TRBD1; length: 15; J: TRBJ2-7; size: few; V: TRBV7-7; CDR3: CASSLGQGLYYEQYF; DNA: TGTGCCAGCAGCTTGGGACAGGGGCTTTACTACGAGCAGTACTTC
D: NA; length: 13; J: TRBJ2-7; size: once; V: TRBV5-4; CDR3: CASSFIAGNEQYF; DNA: TGTGCCAGCAGCTTTATCGCAGGCAACGAGCAGTACTTC
D: NA; length: 17; J: TRBJ1-5; size: NA; V: TRBV28; CDR3: CASTQPGTTYSNQPQHF; DNA: TGTGCCAGCACCCAACCAGGGACAACTTATAGCAATCAGCCCCAGCATTTT
D: NA; length: 16; J: TRBJ2-5; size: NA; V: TRBV9; CDR3: CASSAYRATGTETQYF; DNA: TGTGCCAGCAGCGCCTATCGAGCGACAGGTACAGAGACCCAGTACTTC
D: NA; length: 13; J: TRBJ1-5; size: NA; V: TRBV2; CDR3: CASSARLAEPQHF; DNA: TGTGCCAGCAGTGCCCGGCTGGCGGAGCCCCAGCATTTT
D: NA; length: 15; J: TRBJ1-5; size: NA; V: TRBV28; CDR3: CASRPFQYSNQPQHF; DNA: TGTGCCAGCAGGCCTTTCCAGTATAGCAATCAGCCCCAGCATTTT
D: NA; length: 15; J: TRBJ1-1; size: few; V: TRBV5-1; CDR3: CASSHGGTQNTEAFF; DNA: TGCGCCAGCTCGCACGGTGGGACACAGAACACTGAAGCTTTCTTT